This T cell receptor (beta chain) was profiled in a study of human T cells and chemical hapten exposure. This CDR3 spans 14 amino acids. V was pared by 3 bases and J by 7 bases, with 13 bases between. Germline lookup yields CDR1 MNHNS and CDR2 SASEGT. The time point denotes: pre-sensitization, week 0. Treatment meaning: therapeutic diphenylcyclopropenone sensitization with weekly scalp DPC. From whole blood left unfractionated, total RNA was extracted. TCRdb fed the RACE reads into MiXCR, producing one record per CDR3 protein. This table has tens of thousands of distinct CDR3 sequences, approximately 10% appearing once.

The source material was whole blood, sampled in connection with sensitization to the hapten diphenylcyclopropenone (DPC). The chain uses TRBV6-1 and TRBJ1-3; TRBD1 might be the D (6 bases). The sequence was collected from a man aged 50 to 59 with alopecia areata. Some clones in this sample may be carry-over from other donors' samples. CDR3 coding DNA: TGTGCCAGCAGTGACGGAGGGGGAGCGAACACCATATATTTT. It encodes CASSDGGGANTIYF.